This TCR beta chain was found in a study of T cell repertoires in aging, cancer and after chemotherapy. TRB rearrangements spanning V, D and J were amplified using mixed TRB-A/B primers. TCRdb called the multiplex PCR reads again in MiXCR, with one record for every CDR3 protein. Among about 12,000 distinct CDR3 sequences, approximately 21% were seen once, and the ten largest hold 5% to 6%. Germline V lookup: CDR1 DFQATT, CDR2 SNEGSKA (reference sequence). The trim removed 1 base at V and 13 bases at J, leaving 7 bases unmatched. The CDR3 has 12 amino acids. Peripheral blood genomic DNA, not sorted cells or RNA, was the template.

The sequenced sample was blood. The chain recombines TRBV20-1 with TRBJ1-1, with TRBD1 identical over 9 bases. This sequence originates from a human donor in good health. The CDR3 sequence is CSARGDRASFFF. CDR3 DNA: TGCAGTGCTAGAGGGGACAGGGCAAGCTTTTTCTTT.